This passage covers 11 T cell receptor beta chains from one sample sequenced in a study of early T cells in non-severe SARS-CoV-2 infection. TCRdb reanalysed the 5' RACE reads using MiXCR and keeps one entry per CDR3 protein. The sample shows about 83,000 distinct CDR3 sequences, about 12% of them seen only once. Sequencing used whole blood. These receptors were collected from an adult who was a healthcare worker with PCR-confirmed SARS-CoV-2 infection or an uninfected control (not recorded which).

The rearrangement links TRBV14 to TRBJ1-2; D is undetermined. Trimming took 0 bases from V and 4 from J, leaving 6 bases between them. Germline assignment: CDR1 SGHDN and CDR2 FVKESK. The CDR3 is 13 amino acids. The CDR3 loop is CASSQDSLYGYTF. The CDR3 bases are TGTGCCAGCAGCCAAGACAGTCTCTATGGCTACACCTTC. The variable domain in full, completed from reference TRBV14 and TRBJ1-2, reads EAGVTQFPSHSVIEKGQTVTLRCDPISGHDNLYWYRRVMGKEIKFLLHFVKESKQDESGMPNNRFLAERTGGTYSTLKVQPAELEDSGVYFCASSQDSLYGYTFGSGTRLTVV.

In its sample, this clonotype was seen a few times. V and J are TRBV9 and TRBJ2-5, with 10 nucleotides matching TRBD2. The CDR3 is made up of 19 amino acids. Germline V gene data show CDR1 as SGDLS and CDR2 as YYNGEE. Unmatched junction bases numbered 17, after V lost 4 bases and J lost 2 bases. CDR3 region: CASSPRRGTSGTIQETQYF. Written as DNA, the CDR3 is TGTGCCAGCAGCCCCCGCCGAGGTACTAGCGGGACTATTCAAGAGACCCAGTACTTC.

This clonotype was found many times. V is TRBV10-2 and J is TRBJ1-2, with TRBD1 identical over 9 bases. V gave up 7 bases and J gave up 4 bases; unmatched junction bases: 13. Germline V gene sequence: CDR1 WSHSY, CDR2 SAAADI. This CDR3 has 16 residues. The CDR3 loop is CASNARTGAISYGYTF. The CDR3 nucleotides are TGCGCCAGCAACGCCCGGACAGGGGCTATTAGCTATGGCTACACCTTC.

This clonotype was seen more than once but under ten times. The chain links TRBV12-3 or TRBV12-4 to TRBJ2-1, with 10 positions matching TRBD2. V was pared by 3 bases and J by 5 bases, with 4 bases of the junction left unmatched. This CDR3 spans 15 amino acids. The CDR3 sequence: CASSFTSGDHNEQFF. The CDR3, as DNA: TGTGCCAGCAGTTTTACTAGCGGGGACCACAATGAGCAGTTCTTC.

There are many counts of this clonotype. The genes are TRBV6-5 and TRBJ2-7; D remains ambiguous. Germline CDR1 MNHEY, CDR2 SVGAGI. The CDR3 covers 13 residues. Trimming removed 6 bases at V and 0 bases at J, with 9 bases between. Here the CDR3 reads CASSLDFSYEQYF. Here the CDR3 DNA reads TGTGCCAGCAGCCTCGACTTCTCCTACGAGCAGTACTTC.

There are a few counts of this clonotype. The V call is TRBV3-1, the J call TRBJ2-1, with D tentatively TRBD1 (5 bases). Between the trimmed V and J ends, which lost 1 base and 8 bases, there was a span of 6 bases. This CDR3 region has 12 residues. Germline loops: CDR1 LGHDT, CDR2 YNNKEL (reference sequence). The CDR3 DNA sequence: TGTGCCAGCAGCCAAGGGGGCTATGAGCAGTTCTTC. Amino acids: CASSQGGYEQFF.

The J gene is TRBJ1-2, the V gene TRBV12-3 or TRBV12-4; D is unclear. The CDR3 totals 12 residues. V shed 3 bases and J shed 2 bases, with 4 bases lying between them. The CDR3: CASSFLNYGYTF. For the CDR3, the DNA is TGTGCCAGCAGTTTTCTGAACTATGGCTACACCTTC.

The rearrangement uses TRBV5-1 and TRBJ2-7; D is perhaps TRBD1 or TRBD2 (5 bases each). The V gene's germline CDR1 is SGHRS and CDR2 YFSETQ. This CDR3 region has 14 residues. The V end lost 4 bases, the J end lost 0 bases, and 11 bases lay between the germline ends. Written as DNA, the CDR3 is TGCGCCAGCAGCCCGGGGCTTGTCTCCTACGAGCAGTACTTC. Translating gives CASSPGLVSYEQYF.

This clonotype has a handful of counts. This sequence joins TRBV19 and TRBJ1-1, with 9 nucleotides matching TRBD1. CDR3 length: 16 residues. Trimming at V came to 7 bases and at J to 1 base, leaving 10 bases not matched to a gene. Germline CDR1 and CDR2: LNHDA and SQIVND (reference sequence). CDR3 residues: CASTSRTGVPNTEAFF. As DNA, the CDR3 is TGTGCCAGTACTTCACGGACAGGGGTACCGAACACTGAAGCTTTCTTT.

The rearrangement joins TRBV5-1 to TRBJ2-1; perhaps D is TRBD1 or TRBD2 (6 bases each). The germline V and J ends were trimmed by 4 bases and 7 bases, with 18 bases remaining between them. The CDR3 spans 15 residues. Germline V gene data show CDR1 as SGHRS and CDR2 as YFSETQ. CDR3 in amino acids: CASSLDGGRMNEQFF. Here the CDR3 DNA reads TGCGCCAGCAGCCTTGACGGGGGCCGGATGAATGAGCAGTTCTTC.

The chain links TRBV5-1 to TRBJ2-1; 9 bases agree with TRBD1. Per germline, CDR1 SGHRS and CDR2 YFSETQ. V trimming: 4 bases; J trimming: 8 bases; junction bases outside the gene matches: 7. The length of the CDR3 is 14 residues. The CDR3 DNA sequence: TGCGCCAGCAGCCCCGGGACAGGGCTCGATGAGCAGTTCTTC. It encodes CASSPGTGLDEQFF.